This T cell receptor beta chain derives from a study of T cells in tumors after PD-1 blockade. Study overall: Patients received pembrolizumab 200 mg every 3 weeks or cemiplimab 350 mg every 2 weeks.

Tumor biopsies came from the same primary tumor site before and after PD-1 blockade. Genomic DNA template from tumor biopsies or peripheral blood, about 600 ng to 6,004 ng input. Only a few counts were recorded for this clone. As yet, its antigen is unknown. CDR1 and CDR2 from the germline V gene are KGHDR and SFDVKD. The CDR3 covers 15 residues. Unmatched junction bases numbered 4, after V lost 3 bases and J lost 6 bases. General study points: Expanded exhausted CD8+ clones after therapy were mostly novel clonotypes.

Data came from immunoSEQ multiplex PCR; TCRdb stores just in-frame clones and leaves some out. The sample records about 1,400 clones, roughly 65% being singletons. The receptor was derived from a human donor with basal cell carcinoma. The chain combines TRBV24-1 with TRBJ2-3; 11 bases map to TRBD1. This specimen was tumor tissue, taken before anti-PD-1 treatment. CDR3 bases: TGTGCCACCAGTGATACCCGGGACAGGGGGGATACGCAGTATTTT. Translated, it gives CATSDTRDRGDTQYF.